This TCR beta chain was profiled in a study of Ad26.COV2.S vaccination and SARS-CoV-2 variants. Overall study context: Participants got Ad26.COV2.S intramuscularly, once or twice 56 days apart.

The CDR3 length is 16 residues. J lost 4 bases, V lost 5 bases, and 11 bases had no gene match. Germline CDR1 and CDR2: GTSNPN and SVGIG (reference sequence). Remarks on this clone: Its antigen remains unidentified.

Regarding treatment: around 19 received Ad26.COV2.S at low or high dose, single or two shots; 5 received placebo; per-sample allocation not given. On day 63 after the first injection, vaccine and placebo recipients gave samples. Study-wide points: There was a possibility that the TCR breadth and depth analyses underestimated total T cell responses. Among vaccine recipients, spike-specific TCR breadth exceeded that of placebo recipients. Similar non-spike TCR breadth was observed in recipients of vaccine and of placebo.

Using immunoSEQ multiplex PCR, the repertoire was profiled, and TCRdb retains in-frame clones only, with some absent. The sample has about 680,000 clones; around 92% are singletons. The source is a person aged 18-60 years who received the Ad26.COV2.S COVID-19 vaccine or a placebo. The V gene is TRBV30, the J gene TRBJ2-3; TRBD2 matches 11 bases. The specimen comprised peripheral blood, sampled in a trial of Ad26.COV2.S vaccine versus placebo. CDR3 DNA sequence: TGTGCCTGGGTCCCGGGGCTAGCGGGGGGCCCAGATACGCAGTATTTT. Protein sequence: CAWVPGLAGGPDTQYF.